This T cell receptor (beta chain) was documented in a study of chemoradiotherapy in HPV16-positive cancers. Across the whole study: A couple of HPV16-positive patients' cells yielded candidate HPV-specific clones and common motifs. Overall study results and limits: Non-HPV-specific T cells did not expand in tumors during treatment, whereas candidate HPV-specific clones and E7-related motifs did. HPV-specific T cells were functionally defined from only a couple of HPV16-positive patients.

The repertoire was sequenced with immunoSEQ multiplex PCR; TCRdb's copy has only in-frame clones and lacks some. The profile shows about 200 clones, roughly 80% of them singletons. Repertoires were sampled repeatedly during chemoradiotherapy. Details on this clone: What it binds is not known.

The CDR3 covers 15 residues. The germline CDR1 and CDR2 sequences are SGHTA and FQGNSA. V lost 1 base to trimming and J lost 6 bases, with 16 bases between them. The chain carries TRBV7-2 and TRBJ2-7; D perhaps matches TRBD2 (6 bases). The TCR sequence derives from a human donor with HPV-associated anogenital cancer. Specimen: tumor tissue, collected from a patient who underwent chemoradiotherapy. CDR3 amino acids: CASSLDPGSTLEQYF. The CDR3 nucleotides read TGTGCCAGCAGCTTAGATCCCGGGAGCACCCTCGAGCAGTACTTC.